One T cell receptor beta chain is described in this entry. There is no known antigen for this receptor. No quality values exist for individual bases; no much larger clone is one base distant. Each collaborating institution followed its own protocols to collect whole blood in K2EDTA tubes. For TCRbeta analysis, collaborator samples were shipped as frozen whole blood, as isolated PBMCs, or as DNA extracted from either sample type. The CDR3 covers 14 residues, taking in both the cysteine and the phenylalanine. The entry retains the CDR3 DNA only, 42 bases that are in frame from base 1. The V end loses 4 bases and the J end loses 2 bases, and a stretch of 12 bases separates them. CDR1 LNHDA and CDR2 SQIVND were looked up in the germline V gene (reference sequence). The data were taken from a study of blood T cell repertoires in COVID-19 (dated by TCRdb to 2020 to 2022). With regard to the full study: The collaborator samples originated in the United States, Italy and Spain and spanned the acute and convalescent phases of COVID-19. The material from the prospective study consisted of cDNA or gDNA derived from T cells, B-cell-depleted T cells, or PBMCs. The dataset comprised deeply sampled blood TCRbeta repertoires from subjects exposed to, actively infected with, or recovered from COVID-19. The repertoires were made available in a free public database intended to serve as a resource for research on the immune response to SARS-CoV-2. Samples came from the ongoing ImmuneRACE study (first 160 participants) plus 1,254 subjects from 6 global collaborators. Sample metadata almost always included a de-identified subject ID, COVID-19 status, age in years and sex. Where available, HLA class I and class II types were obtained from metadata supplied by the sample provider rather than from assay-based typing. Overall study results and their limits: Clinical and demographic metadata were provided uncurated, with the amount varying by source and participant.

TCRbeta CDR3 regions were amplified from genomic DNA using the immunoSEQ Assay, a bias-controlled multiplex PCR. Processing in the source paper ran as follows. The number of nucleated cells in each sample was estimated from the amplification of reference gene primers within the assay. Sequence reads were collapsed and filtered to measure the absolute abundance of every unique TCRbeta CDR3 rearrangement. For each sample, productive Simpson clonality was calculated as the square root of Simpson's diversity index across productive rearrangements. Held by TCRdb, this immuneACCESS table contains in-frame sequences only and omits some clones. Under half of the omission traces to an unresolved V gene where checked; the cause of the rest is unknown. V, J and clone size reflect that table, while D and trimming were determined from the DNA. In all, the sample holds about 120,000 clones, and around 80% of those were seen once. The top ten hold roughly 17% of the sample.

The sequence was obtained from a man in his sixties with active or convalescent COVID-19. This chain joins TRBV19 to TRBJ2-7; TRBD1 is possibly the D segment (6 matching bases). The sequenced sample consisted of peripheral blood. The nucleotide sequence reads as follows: TGTGCCAGTAGTACCACAGGGTCAGCCTACGAGCAGTACTTC. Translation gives CASSTTGSAYEQYF.